This TCR beta chain was sequenced during a study of neurological immune-mediated disorders. With 10-nucleotide random UMIs included, cDNA was synthesized by 5'RACE. TCRdb re-called the 5' RACE reads with MiXCR, one entry per CDR3 protein. The data show about 50,000 distinct CDR3 sequences, about a tenth seen once. Germline lookup yields CDR1 MNHEY and CDR2 SMNVEV (reference sequence). The V gene end was trimmed by 8 bases and the J gene end by 8 bases; junction bases not matched to a gene: 8. This CDR3 comprises 15 residues. Sequenced sample: PBMCs. This TCR was recovered from a woman aged 40 to 50 with HTLV-1-associated myelopathy (HAM/TSP). The V call is TRBV27, the J call TRBJ2-2; 13 bases agree with TRBD2. CDR3 sequence: CASCSGTSGDGELFF. The DNA for the CDR3 is TGTGCCAGCTGTTCCGGGACTAGCGGGGATGGGGAGCTGTTTTTT.